Detailed here is one T cell receptor (beta chain). This entry is derived from a study of cytomegalovirus exposure and HLA in healthy donors. Researchers ran the PCR with 60 Vbeta and 13 Jbeta primers. Some clones are missing from TCRdb's copy, which holds only in-frame ones; the method was immunoSEQ multiplex PCR. The table lists 70,000 to 100,000 clones. V was pared by 8 bases and J by 3 bases, with 16 bases of the junction left unmatched. Per germline, CDR1 LNHDA and CDR2 SQIVND (reference sequence). CDR3 length equals 17 residues. The origin of this receptor is a young man in good health and CMV-seropositive. The specimen was PBMCs. The V call is TRBV19, the J call TRBJ1-1; 9 nucleotides match TRBD1. The CDR3 reads CASATGGERMSDTEAFF. The CDR3 bases are TGTGCCAGTGCCACAGGGGGCGAAAGAATGTCGGACACTGAAGCTTTCTTT.